Shown below are 20 T cell receptor beta chains from a single sample sequenced in a study of CXCR3-negative and CXCR3-positive naive CD8 T cells. Study observations and caveats: More hydrophobic TRB CDR3s occurred in CXCR3-positive than in CXCR3-negative naive cells.

Their cognate antigens are unknown. Libraries were UMI-labeled 5' RACE TRB cDNA. With the 5' RACE reads reprocessed, TCRdb shows one record per CDR3 protein and no DNA. This table holds 65,000 to 75,000 distinct CDR3 sequences. The sequenced sample was naive CXCR3+ CD8+ T cells from blood. The subset is: CD45RO-CCR7+CD27+CD95- naive CD8+ T cells expressing CXCR3 (TNR3+). These receptors were taken from a human donor in good health. Some clones in this sample may be carry-over from other donors' samples.

The chain uses TRBV6-2 or TRBV6-3 and TRBJ2-7; TCRdb designates TRBD1, a call that cannot be tested without DNA. Germline V lookup: CDR1 MNHEY, CDR2 SVGEGT. The CDR3 is made up of 15 amino acids. This CDR3 is CASSYPPRTTYEQYF.

The chain combines TRBV6-5 with TRBJ2-7; the D call of TRBD2 rests on TCRdb alone, since no DNA is present to check it. The germline gives CDR1 MNHEY, CDR2 SVGAGI. This CDR3 spans 14 amino acids. CDR3 residues: CASSYERGAYEQYF.

The chain has TRBV15 and TRBJ1-4; TCRdb returns TRBD1, unconfirmable since there is no DNA. Germline lookup yields CDR1 LNHNV and CDR2 YYDKDF (reference sequence). The CDR3 covers 16 residues. The CDR3 region is CATSLTTGTGVEKLFF. The full variable domain, rest sourced from reference TRBV15 and TRBJ1-4, is DAMVIQNPRYQVTQFGKPVTLSCSQTLNHNVMYWYQQKSSQAPKLLFHYYDKDFNNEADTPDNFQSRRPNTSFCFLDIRSPGLGDTAMYLCATSLTTGTGVEKLFFGSGTQLSVL.

This chain connects TRBV14 to TRBJ2-7; TCRdb outputs TRBD1, but without DNA this stays unchecked. CDR3 length: 15 residues. CDR1 SGHDN and CDR2 FVKESK come from the germline V gene. The CDR3 loop reads CASSQTTGFSYEQYF.

The chain recombines TRBV29-1 with TRBJ2-7; checking the TCRdb D call of TRBD2 is not possible without DNA. Per germline, CDR1 SQVTM and CDR2 ANQGSEA. The CDR3 covers 14 residues. The CDR3 spells CSVVGLRGSYEQYF.

V and J are TRBV15 and TRBJ1-2; the TRBD1 assignment by TCRdb is unverifiable without DNA. The CDR3 is 16 amino acids. Germline lookup yields CDR1 LNHNV and CDR2 YYDKDF (reference sequence). The CDR3 loop is CATSRVPNPGKNGYTF.

The V gene is TRBV10-3, the J gene TRBJ2-1; TCRdb outputs TRBD2, but without DNA this stays unchecked. This CDR3 is 13 amino acids long. Germline V CDR1 and CDR2: ENHRY, SYGVKD. Here the CDR3 reads CAIDSGDHNEQFF.

The chain joins TRBV29-1 to TRBJ2-1; TCRdb gives TRBD1 as the D gene, but with no DNA this cannot be confirmed. Germline V gene sequence: CDR1 SQVTM, CDR2 ANQGSEA. The CDR3 length is 11 residues. The CDR3 protein is CSVDLGGEQFF.

J is TRBJ1-1 and V is TRBV9; the D call of TRBD1 rests on TCRdb alone, since no DNA is present to check it. The CDR3 runs 15 residues. Germline CDR1 and CDR2: SGDLS and YYNGEE. CDR3 sequence reads: CASSSAGAGGVVAFF. Using reference TRBV9 and TRBJ1-1 for the parts outside the CDR3, the full variable domain is DSGVTQTPKHLITATGQRVTLRCSPRSGDLSVYWYQQSLDQGLQFLIQYYNGEERAKGNILERFSAQQFPDLHSELNLSSLELGDSALYFCASSSAGAGGVVAFFGQGTRLTVV.

V is TRBV29-1 and J is TRBJ2-7; with no DNA, the TCRdb D assignment of TRBD1 cannot be verified. CDR1 and CDR2 from the germline V gene are SQVTM and ANQGSEA. The CDR3 sequence is 15 residues long. The CDR3 sequence: CSVENWDRSSYEQYF.

V gene TRBV12-3 or TRBV12-4 combines with J gene TRBJ2-7. The length of the CDR3 is 13 residues. CDR3 amino acids: CASSSPYRHEQYF.

The V gene is TRBV7-9, the J gene TRBJ1-3. CDR1 is SEHNR, CDR2 FQNEAQ, per germline (reference sequence). CDR3 size: 17 residues. The CDR3 sequence is CASSQTSENISGNTIYF.

The gene calls are TRBV28 and TRBJ2-1; TCRdb lists TRBD1, though no DNA is available to test this call. The CDR3 has 14 residues. The germline V gene has CDR1 MDHEN and CDR2 SYDVKM. The CDR3 sequence: CASSLTGDFDEQFF.

The chain couples TRBV12-3 or TRBV12-4 to TRBJ2-1; TCRdb's D gene call, TRBD1, goes unchecked for lack of DNA. The CDR3 runs to 14 residues. CDR3 in amino acids: CASSSRDSFNEQFF.

V and J are TRBV5-1 and TRBJ2-2; TCRdb's assignment of TRBD1 cannot be checked, as there is no DNA. The CDR3 has 15 amino acids. Germline CDR1 reads SGHRS; CDR2 reads YFSETQ. The CDR3 sequence is CASSSETGNTGELFF.

V is TRBV20-1 and J is TRBJ2-2. Germline CDR1 is DFQATT and CDR2 is SNEGSKA (reference sequence). There are 16 residues in the CDR3. CDR3 in amino acids: CSARDFLGIDTGELFF.

This rearrangement joins TRBV6-5 to TRBJ2-7; the D call from TCRdb, TRBD1, cannot be confirmed without DNA. CDR3 size: 11 residues. Germline V gene lookup returns CDR1 MNHEY and CDR2 SVGAGI. The CDR3 loop reads CASRRGHEQYF.

This rearrangement joins TRBV28 to TRBJ2-1; as DNA is missing, the TRBD2 call by TCRdb cannot be tested. Germline V gives CDR1 MDHEN, CDR2 SYDVKM. This CDR3 has 14 residues. CDR3 protein: CASSLTSGDNEQFF.

CDR3 protein: CSVKDSRDTEAFF. The chain joins TRBV29-1 to TRBJ1-1; the TRBD1 assignment by TCRdb is unverifiable without DNA. CDR3 size: 13 residues. Germline-derived CDR1 and CDR2 are SQVTM and ANQGSEA. The variable domain in full, completed from reference TRBV29-1 and TRBJ1-1, reads SAVISQKPSRDICQRGTSLTIQCQVDSQVTMMFWYRQQPGQSLTLIATANQGSEATYESGFVIDKFPISRPNLTFSTLTVSNMSPEDSSIYLCSVKDSRDTEAFFGQGTRLTVV.

The rearrangement uses TRBV9 and TRBJ2-3; no DNA is available, so the TRBD2 call from TCRdb remains unchecked. This CDR3 is 15 amino acids long. Germline loops: CDR1 SGDLS, CDR2 YYNGEE. The CDR3 region is CASSVGAGDTDTQYF.